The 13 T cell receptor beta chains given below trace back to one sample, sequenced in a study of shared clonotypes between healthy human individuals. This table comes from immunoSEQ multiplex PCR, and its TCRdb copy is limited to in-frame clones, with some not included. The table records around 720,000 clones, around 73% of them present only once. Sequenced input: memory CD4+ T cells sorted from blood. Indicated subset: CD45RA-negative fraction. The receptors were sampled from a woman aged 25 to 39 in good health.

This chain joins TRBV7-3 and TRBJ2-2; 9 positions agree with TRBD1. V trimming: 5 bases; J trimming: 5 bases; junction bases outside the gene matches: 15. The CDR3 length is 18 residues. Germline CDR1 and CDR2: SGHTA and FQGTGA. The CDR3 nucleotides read TGTGCCAGCAGCCCCCAACACTTGGGACAGGGAGGGACCGGGGAGCTGTTTTTT. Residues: CASSPQHLGQGGTGELFF. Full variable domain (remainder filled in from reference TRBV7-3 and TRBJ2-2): GAGVSQTPSNKVTEKGKYVELRCDPISGHTALYWYRQSLGQGPEFLIYFQGTGAADDSGLPNDRFFAVRPEGSVSTLKIQRTERGDSAVYLCASSPQHLGQGGTGELFFGEGSRLTVL.

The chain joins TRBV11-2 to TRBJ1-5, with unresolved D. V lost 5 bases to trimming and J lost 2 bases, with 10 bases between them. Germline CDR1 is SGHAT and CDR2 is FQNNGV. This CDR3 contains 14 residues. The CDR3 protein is CASSPGGGNQPQHF. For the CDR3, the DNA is TGTGCCAGCAGCCCGGGCGGGGGCAATCAGCCCCAGCATTTT.

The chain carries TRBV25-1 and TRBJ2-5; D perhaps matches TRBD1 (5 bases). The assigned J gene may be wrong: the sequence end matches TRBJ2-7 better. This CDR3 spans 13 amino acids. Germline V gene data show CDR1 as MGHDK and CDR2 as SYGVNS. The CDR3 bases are TGTGCCAGCAGTGAATTAAGGGGCTCCGAGCAGTACTTC. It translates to CASSELRGSEQYF.

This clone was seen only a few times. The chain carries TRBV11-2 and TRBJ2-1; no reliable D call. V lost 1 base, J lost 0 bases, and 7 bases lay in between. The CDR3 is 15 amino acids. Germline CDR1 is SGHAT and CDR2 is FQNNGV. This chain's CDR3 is CASSLGASSYNEQFF. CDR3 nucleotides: TGTGCCAGCAGCTTAGGGGCGAGCTCCTACAATGAGCAGTTCTTC.

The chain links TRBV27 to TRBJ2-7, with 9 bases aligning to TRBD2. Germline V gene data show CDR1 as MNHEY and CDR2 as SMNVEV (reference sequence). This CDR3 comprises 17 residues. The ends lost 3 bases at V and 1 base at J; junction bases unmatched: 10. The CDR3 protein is CASSFAKLAGLSYEQYF. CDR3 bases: TGTGCCAGCAGTTTCGCCAAACTAGCGGGCCTTTCCTACGAGCAGTACTTC.

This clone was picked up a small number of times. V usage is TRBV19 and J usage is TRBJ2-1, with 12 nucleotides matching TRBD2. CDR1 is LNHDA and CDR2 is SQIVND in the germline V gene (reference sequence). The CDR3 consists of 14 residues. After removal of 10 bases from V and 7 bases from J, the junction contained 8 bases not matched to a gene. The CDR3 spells CATGLAGFNNEQFF. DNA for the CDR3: TGTGCCACTGGACTAGCGGGATTTAATAATGAGCAGTTCTTC.

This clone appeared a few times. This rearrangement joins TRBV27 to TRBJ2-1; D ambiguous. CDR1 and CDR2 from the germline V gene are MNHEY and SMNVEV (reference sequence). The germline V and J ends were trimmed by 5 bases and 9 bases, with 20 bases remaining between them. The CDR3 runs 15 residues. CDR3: CASSNSESEYVEQFF. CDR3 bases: TGTGCCAGCAGTAATTCGGAGTCTGAATACGTTGAGCAGTTCTTC.

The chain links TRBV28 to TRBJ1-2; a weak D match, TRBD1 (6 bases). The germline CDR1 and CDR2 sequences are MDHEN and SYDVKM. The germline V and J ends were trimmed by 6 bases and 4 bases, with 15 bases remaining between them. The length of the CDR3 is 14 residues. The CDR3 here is CASRRSTGPYGYTF. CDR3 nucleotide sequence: TGTGCCAGCAGACGGAGTACAGGGCCCTATGGCTACACCTTC.

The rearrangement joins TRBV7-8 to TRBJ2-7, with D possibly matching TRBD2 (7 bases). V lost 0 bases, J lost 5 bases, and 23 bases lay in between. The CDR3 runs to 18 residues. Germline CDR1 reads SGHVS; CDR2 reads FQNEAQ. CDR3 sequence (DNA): TGTGCCAGCAGCTTAGCGGGGAGGGGCAGGGGAGGTATCCACGAGCAGTACTTC. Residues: CASSLAGRGRGGIHEQYF.

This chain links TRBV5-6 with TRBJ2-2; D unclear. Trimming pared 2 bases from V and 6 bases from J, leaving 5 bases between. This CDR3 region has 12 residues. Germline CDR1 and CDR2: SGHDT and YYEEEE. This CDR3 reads CASSFRPGELFF. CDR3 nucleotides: TGTGCCAGCAGCTTCAGGCCCGGGGAGCTGTTTTTT.

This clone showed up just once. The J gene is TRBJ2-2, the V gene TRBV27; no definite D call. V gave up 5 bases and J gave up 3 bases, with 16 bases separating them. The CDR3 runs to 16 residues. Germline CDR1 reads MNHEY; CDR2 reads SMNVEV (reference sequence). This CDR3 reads CASSPGPSWDTGELFF. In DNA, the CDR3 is TGTGCCAGCAGTCCCGGACCATCGTGGGACACCGGGGAGCTGTTTTTT.

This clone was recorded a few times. CDR3 sequence (DNA): TGTGCCAGCAGTCTCCACCCGAGGGGCAATCAGCCCCAGCATTTT. It is translated as CASSLHPRGNQPQHF. J is TRBJ1-5 and V is TRBV6-1; D gene uncertain. Germline CDR1 is MNHNS and CDR2 is SASEGT. This CDR3 spans 15 amino acids. The ends were cut back, 5 bases at V and 2 bases at J, with 13 bases in the middle.

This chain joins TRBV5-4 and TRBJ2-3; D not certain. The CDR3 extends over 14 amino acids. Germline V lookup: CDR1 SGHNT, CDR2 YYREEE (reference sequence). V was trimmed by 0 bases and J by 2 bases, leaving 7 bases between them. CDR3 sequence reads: CASSLGQNTDTQYF. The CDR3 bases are TGTGCCAGCAGCTTGGGGCAGAACACAGATACGCAGTATTTT.